This T cell receptor (beta chain) derives from a study of T cells in narcolepsy. For the study at large: Enrolled donors included narcolepsy type 1 or type 2 patients and healthy controls.

The table came from immunoSEQ multiplex PCR; TCRdb's copy has only in-frame clones and leaves some out. The sample gives roughly 34,000 clones, 87% of which show up once; about 0.8% is in the top ten. Comment on this clone: Its antigen is unknown.

Overall study findings and caveats: In some patient and control memory CD4+ samples, autoreactive clones were absent. Healthy controls reportedly lacked the autoreactive clonotypes serially found in patients' blood. HCRT-specific and TRIB2-specific autoreactive clonotypes appeared among same-patient CSF and blood CD4+ clonotypes.

The CDR3 totals 15 residues. With 8 bases clipped from V and 4 bases from J, the junction kept 8 bases outside the gene matches. Germline CDR1 and CDR2: MNHEY and SMNVEV (reference sequence). The chain couples TRBV27 to TRBJ2-5; 12 positions match TRBD2. This sequence originates from a human donor with narcolepsy. Sequencing was carried out using CD45RA- memory CD4+ T cells from PBMCs. CDR3 in amino acids: CASHTSGGRGETQYF. In DNA form, the CDR3 reads TGTGCCAGCCATACTAGCGGGGGGAGGGGAGAGACCCAGTACTTC.